This TCR beta chain is drawn from a study of blood T cell repertoires in COVID-19. This clone has a handful of counts. Profiling relied on immunoSEQ multiplex PCR, and the TCRdb table lists in-frame clones only, not all of them. The sample holds under 250,000 clones, 86% seen once. The source material was peripheral blood. This receptor was taken from an elderly woman with COVID-19, enrolled during active disease.

The CDR3 sequence is CASGTLAGANLALFF. For the CDR3, the DNA is TGTGCTAGTGGTACTCTAGCGGGGGCTAATTTGGCGCTGTTTTTT. The chain recombines TRBV12-5 with TRBJ2-2, with TRBD2 identical over 10 bases. J lost 13 bases, V lost 5 bases, and 13 bases had no gene match. CDR1 is LGHNT and CDR2 is FRNRAP in the germline V gene. The CDR3 loop spans 15 amino acids. The full variable domain, with the rest looked up from reference TRBV12-5 and TRBJ2-2, is DARVTQTPRHKVTEMGQEVTMRCQPILGHNTVFWYRQTMMQGLELLAYFRNRAPLDDSGMPKDRFSAEMPDATLATLKIQPSEPRDSAVYFCASGTLAGANLALFFGEGSRLTVL.